This T cell receptor (beta chain) was identified during a study of blood T cell repertoires in COVID-19. Study at large: Both acute and convalescent COVID-19 samples were obtained from the United States, Italy and Spain.

CDR1 is SGDLS and CDR2 is YYNGEE in the germline V gene. V shed 5 bases, J shed 7 bases, and the junction held 11 bases outside the gene matches. This CDR3 is 14 amino acids long. Method: immunoSEQ multiplex PCR; TCRdb's copy keeps in-frame clones and lacks some. Of approximately 150,000 clones listed, roughly 85% are singletons. Input material: peripheral blood. This chain uses TRBV9 with TRBJ2-7, with 8 bases identical to TRBD1. The TCR comes from a woman older than 75 with acute or convalescent COVID-19. The CDR3 region is CASSSGQGHWEQYF. CDR3 bases: TGTGCCAGCAGTTCCGGACAGGGACATTGGGAGCAGTACTTC.